A selection of T cell receptor beta chains follows, all from one sample in a study of tumor-infiltrating lymphocytes in primary liver carcinoma. TCRdb re-derived calls from the multiplex PCR reads in MiXCR, one entry per CDR3 protein. The data hold around 120,000 distinct CDR3 sequences, with 55% to 65% observed a single time. Sequencing was done on a sample of liver tumor tissue from sampling region 1. These receptors originate from a woman between 55 and 75 years old with primary liver carcinoma and hepatitis B virus infection. Both conserved end residues are part of each CDR3. D genes are given only for firm matches. The size of a clone is reported for some rows only, either as once, few or many, or as a class for expanded clones.

d_gene | abundance | j_gene | v_gene | CDR3nt | CDR3aa
. | . | TRBJ1-4 | TRBV18 | TGTGCCAGCTCAGCACAGGGTGGTAATGAAAAACTGTTTTTT | CASSAQGGNEKLFF
TRBD2 | . | TRBJ2-7 | TRBV5-1 | TGCGCCAGCAGCTTGGCCCAGGGGACTAGCAGGATCTATGAGCAGTACTTC | CASSLAQGTSRIYEQYF
TRBD2 | . | TRBJ2-7 | TRBV7-9 | TGTGCCAGCAGCGAAACTAGCGGTCGAAACGAGCAGTACTTC | CASSETSGRNEQYF
. | few | TRBJ2-3 | TRBV7-8 | TGTGCCAGCAGCCCAAGAGGGGGAAACCTCGTTGTCACAGATACGCAGTATTTT | CASSPRGGNLVVTDTQYF
. | few | TRBJ1-5 | TRBV19 | TGTGCCAGTAGTAAGTTACAGGGTCAGAGCAATCAGCCCCAGCATTTT | CASSKLQGQSNQPQHF
TRBD2 | many | TRBJ2-7 | TRBV6-2/TRBV6-3 | TGTGCCAGCAGTTACGCCCAGGGCGGGAGCGACTACGAGCAGTACTTC | CASSYAQGGSDYEQYF
TRBD1 | many | TRBJ2-7 | TRBV6-5 | TGTGCCAGTTCCGGACAGGGTGTCTACGAGCAGTACTTC | CASSGQGVYEQYF
TRBD2 | many | TRBJ2-3 | TRBV12-3/TRBV12-4 | TGTGCCAGCAGTTCCGGACTAGCGGGAGTAGATACGCAGTATTTT | CASSSGLAGVDTQYF
TRBD2 | . | TRBJ2-1 | TRBV11-1 | TGTGCCAGCAGCCTTGGAGTAGCGGGAGCGGGGAGTGAGCAGTTCTTC | CASSLGVAGAGSEQFF
. | . | TRBJ1-5 | TRBV12-3/TRBV12-4 | TGTGCCAGCAGGCCGGCAGGGGTCAATCAGTCCCAGCATTTT | CASRPAGVNQSQHF
. | . | TRBJ2-1 | TRBV24-1 | TGTGCCACCGTACCGGGAAAGAACAATGAGCAGTTCTTC | CATVPGKNNEQFF
. | . | TRBJ1-1 | TRBV10-3 | TGTGCCATCAGTGAGTCTTTCAAGAACACTGAAGCTCTCTTT | CAISESFKNTEALF
TRBD2 | . | TRBJ2-3 | TRBV7-7 | TGTGCTAGCGCGGGAGGACGCACAGATACGCAGTATTTT | CASAGGRTDTQYF
. | . | TRBJ2-7 | TRBV11-2 | TGTGCCAGCAGCTTAGGTTGGGACGGGGCCTATGAGCAGTACTTC | CASSLGWDGAYEQYF
. | . | TRBJ2-1 | TRBV11-2 | TGTGTTAGCAGCCCTGGCCTAACTGAGCAGTTCTTC | CVSSPGLTEQFF
TRBD1 | few | TRBJ2-3 | TRBV28 | TGTGCCAGCAGCACCGTGACCCAGGGGGTAGATACGCAGTATTTT | CASSTVTQGVDTQYF
. | . | TRBJ2-6 | TRBV7-8 | TGTGCCAGCAGCTCAACCTCTGGGGCCAACGTCCTGACTTTC | CASSSTSGANVLTF
. | many | TRBJ1-5 | TRBV28 | TGTGCCAGCAGAACAGGGTTTAATCAGCCCCAGCATTTT | CASRTGFNQPQHF
. | . | TRBJ2-4 | TRBV11-2 | TGTGCCAGCAGCTCGGTGGGACCGAAAAACGTTCAGTACTTC | CASSSVGPKNVQYF
. | few | TRBJ2-7 | TRBV15 | TGTGCTACCAGCAGCGCCATTGTTGGGATCTACGAGCAGTACTTC | CATSSAIVGIYEQYF
. | . | TRBJ1-6 | TRBV20-1 | TGCAGTGCTAGATTTAATTCACCCCTCCACTTT | CSARFNSPLHF
. | . | TRBJ2-2 | TRBV11-3 | TGTGCCAGCAAGGGGAGGGACAGACTAAACACCGGGGAGTTGTTTTTT | CASKGRDRLNTGELFF
. | . | TRBJ1-2 | TRBV28 | TGTGCCAGCAGTTTAGTAGGCCGAAACTATGGCTACACCTTC | CASSLVGRNYGYTF
TRBD2 | . | TRBJ2-1 | TRBV6-7 | TGTACCAGCAGTTCAGGACTAGCGGGAGGCTCCTACAATGAACAGTTCTTC | CTSSSGLAGGSYNEQFF
. | medium-sized | TRBJ2-7 | TRBV6-1 | TGTGCCACCCAGAAGACCTACGAGCAGTACTTC | CATQKTYEQYF
TRBD1 | many | TRBJ1-1 | TRBV6-5 | TGTGCCAGCAGTCGTTCCGGGACAGGAGACACTGAAGCTTTCTTT | CASSRSGTGDTEAFF
TRBD2 | . | TRBJ2-2 | TRBV28 | TGTGCCAGCCCTGGGGGGGGGGCGAACACCGGGGAGCTGTTTTTT | CASPGGGANTGELFF
. | once | TRBJ2-7 | TRBV18 | TGTGCCAGCTCACCACGTCGAGGGGCGCTGGGCAAGCAGTACTTC | CASSPRRGALGKQYF
. | . | TRBJ2-5 | TRBV11-2 | TGTGCCAGCACCTTGAGGTCTTTACAAGAGACCCAGTACTTC | CASTLRSLQETQYF
TRBD2 | . | TRBJ2-5 | TRBV11-3 | TGCGCCAGCAGCGGCGGGAGCCAAGAGACCCAGTGCTTC | CASSGGSQETQCF
TRBD2 | . | TRBJ2-1 | TRBV11-2 | TGTGCCAGCGGCTGGGGGGGGGAGGGGACCTACAATGGGCAGTTTTTC | CASGWGGEGTYNGQFF
. | once | TRBJ2-5 | TRBV11-3 | TGTGCCAGCAGCTTAGGAAGGGGGAGTGGCTTGGCCCCGTACTTC | CASSLGRGSGLAPYF
TRBD2 | . | TRBJ2-1 | TRBV5-1 | TGCGCCAGCAACAAGGACCGGGGACTAGCGGCTAATGAGCAGTTCTTC | CASNKDRGLAANEQFF
. | . | TRBJ2-1 | TRBV28 | TGTGCCAACAGGAGGGTCGGGGAATACAATGAGCAGTTCTTC | CANRRVGEYNEQFF
. | . | TRBJ1-5 | TRBV11-2 | TGTGCCAGCAGCTTAGGTGGTTACCGGCCCCAGCATTTT | CASSLGGYRPQHF
TRBD2 | . | TRBJ2-1 | TRBV7-3 | TGTGCCAGCAGCCGGACCGGGACTAGCGGTTACAATGAGCAGTTCTTC | CASSRTGTSGYNEQFF
. | . | TRBJ2-7 | TRBV6-1 | TGTGCCAGCAGTGATAGCCTGATGGGAGCGGCGAGGGGTTACGAGCAGTACTTC | CASSDSLMGAARGYEQYF
. | . | TRBJ1-1 | TRBV14 | TGTGACAGCAGCCACACCGGGGTCAGGAACACTGAAGCTTTCTTT | CDSSHTGVRNTEAFF
. | . | TRBJ2-2 | TRBV28 | TGTGCCAGCAGTCCCCATGGGGAGGCAAACACCGGTGAGCTGTTTTTT | CASSPHGEANTGELFF
. | . | TRBJ1-2 | TRBV11-2 | TGTACCAGCAGCCCAGTTCGAGGTGCGGGAGGTAGGTATGGTTACACCTTC | CTSSPVRGAGGRYGYTF
TRBD1 | . | TRBJ2-3 | TRBV11-2 | TGTGCCAGCAGCCCCCTGACAGGGGGCGCAGATACGCAATATTTT | CASSPLTGGADTQYF
. | many | TRBJ1-1 | TRBV6-2/TRBV6-3 | TGTGCCAGCAGAATCGAGACAGGTTCAGGAACTGAAGCTTTCTTT | CASRIETGSGTEAFF
TRBD2 | . | TRBJ2-2 | TRBV30 | TGTGCCTGGAGTCGGGACTACCGCACCGGGGAGCTGTTTTTT | CAWSRDYRTGELFF
. | many | TRBJ1-5 | TRBV12-3/TRBV12-4 | TGTGCCAGCAGCCTCGGCGTATCAAAGGGCCAGCCCCAGCATTTT | CASSLGVSKGQPQHF
. | . | TRBJ2-6 | TRBV6-1 | TGTGCCAGCAGTGAGAGGGCCCCTCATGGGGCCAACGTCCTGACCTTC | CASSERAPHGANVLTF
. | many | TRBJ2-6 | TRBV5-4 | TGTGCCAGCAGCTCCGGGACTTTCAGGAGCTCTGGGGCCAACGTCCTGACTTTC | CASSSGTFRSSGANVLTF
TRBD2 | . | TRBJ2-7 | TRBV30 | TGTGCCTGGAATCCGAACAGCGGGAGCTACGAGCAGTACTTC | CAWNPNSGSYEQYF
TRBD2 | . | TRBJ2-5 | TRBV11-2 | TGTGCCAGGAACCTACTAGCGGGAGGCGTGGAGACCCAATACTTC | CARNLLAGGVETQYF
. | large | TRBJ1-6 | TRBV11-2 | TGTGCCAGCAGCTTAGAGCCGGGTTCACCCCTCCACTTT | CASSLEPGSPLHF
. | . | TRBJ2-5 | TRBV29-1 | TGCAGTGTTAGGGGGGGCAAGGGAGAGACCCAGTACTTC | CSVRGGKGETQYF
TRBD1 | few | TRBJ2-7 | TRBV7-2 | TGTGCCAGCAGCTCACCGGGACAGGGGACCCCCTACGAGCAGTACTTC | CASSSPGQGTPYEQYF